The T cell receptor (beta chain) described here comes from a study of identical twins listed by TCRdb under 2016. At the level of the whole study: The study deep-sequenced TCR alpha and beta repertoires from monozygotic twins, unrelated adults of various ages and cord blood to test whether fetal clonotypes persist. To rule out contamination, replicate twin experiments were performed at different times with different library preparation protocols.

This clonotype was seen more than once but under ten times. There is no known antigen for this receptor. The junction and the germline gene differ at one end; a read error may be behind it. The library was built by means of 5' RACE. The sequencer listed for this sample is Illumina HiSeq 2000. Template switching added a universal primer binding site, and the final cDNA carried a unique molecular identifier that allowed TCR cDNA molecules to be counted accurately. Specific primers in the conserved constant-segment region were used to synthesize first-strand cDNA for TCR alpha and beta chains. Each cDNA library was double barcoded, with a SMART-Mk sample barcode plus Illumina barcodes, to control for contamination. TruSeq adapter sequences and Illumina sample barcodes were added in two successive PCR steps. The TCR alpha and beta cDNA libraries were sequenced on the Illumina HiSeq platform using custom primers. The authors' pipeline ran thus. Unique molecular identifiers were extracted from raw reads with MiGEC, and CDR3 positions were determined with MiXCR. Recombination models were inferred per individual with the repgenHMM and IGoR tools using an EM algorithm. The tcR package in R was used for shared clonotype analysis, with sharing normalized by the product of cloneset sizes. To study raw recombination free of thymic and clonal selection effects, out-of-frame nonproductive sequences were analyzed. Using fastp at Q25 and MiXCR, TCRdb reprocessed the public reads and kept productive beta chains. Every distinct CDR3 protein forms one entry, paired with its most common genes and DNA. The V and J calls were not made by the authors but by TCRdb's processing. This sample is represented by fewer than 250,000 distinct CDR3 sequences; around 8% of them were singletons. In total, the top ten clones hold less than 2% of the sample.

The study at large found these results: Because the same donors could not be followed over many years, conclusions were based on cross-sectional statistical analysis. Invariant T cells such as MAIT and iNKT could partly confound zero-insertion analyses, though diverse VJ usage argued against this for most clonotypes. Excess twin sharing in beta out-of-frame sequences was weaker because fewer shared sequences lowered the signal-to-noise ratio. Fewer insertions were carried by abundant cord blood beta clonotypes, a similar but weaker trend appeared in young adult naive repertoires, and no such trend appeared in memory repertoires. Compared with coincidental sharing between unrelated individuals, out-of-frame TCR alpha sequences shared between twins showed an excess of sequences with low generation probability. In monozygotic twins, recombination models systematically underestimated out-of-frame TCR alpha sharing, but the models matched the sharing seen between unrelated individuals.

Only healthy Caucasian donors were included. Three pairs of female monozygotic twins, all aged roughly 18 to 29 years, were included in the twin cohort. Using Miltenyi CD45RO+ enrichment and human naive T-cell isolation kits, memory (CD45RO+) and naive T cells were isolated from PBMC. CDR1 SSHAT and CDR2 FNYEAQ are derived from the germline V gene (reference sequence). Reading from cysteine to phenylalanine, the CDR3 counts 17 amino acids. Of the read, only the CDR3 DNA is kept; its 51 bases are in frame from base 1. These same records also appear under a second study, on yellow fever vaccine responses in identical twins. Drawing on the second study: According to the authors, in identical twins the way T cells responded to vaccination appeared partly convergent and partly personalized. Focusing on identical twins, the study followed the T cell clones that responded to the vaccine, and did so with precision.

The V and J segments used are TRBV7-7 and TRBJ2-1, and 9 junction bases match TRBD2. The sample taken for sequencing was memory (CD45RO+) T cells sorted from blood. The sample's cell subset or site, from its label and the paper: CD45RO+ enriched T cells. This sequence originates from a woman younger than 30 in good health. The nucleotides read TGTGCTAGCAGCTTAAACCCTCTGCGGGGGGGCCCGAATGAGCAGTTCTTC. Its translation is CASSLNPLRGGPNEQFF. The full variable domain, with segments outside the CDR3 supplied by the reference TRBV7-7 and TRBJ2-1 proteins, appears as GAGVSQSPRYKVTKRGQDVTLRCDPISSHATLYWYQQALGQGPEFLTYFNYEAQPDKSGLPSDRFSAERPEGSISTLTIQRTEQRDSAMYRCASSLNPLRGGPNEQFFGPGTRLTVL.